A selection of T cell receptor beta chains follows, all from one sample in a study of control samples from healthy donors and cancer patients. Profiled with immunoSEQ multiplex PCR; TCRdb holds only in-frame clones, not every one. The sample lists roughly 59,000 clones; approximately 92% were seen once. The sequenced sample consisted of PBMCs. The origin of the receptors is a man in his forties with colorectal cancer. Both conserved end residues are part of each CDR3. A D gene is named only where the DNA matches it firmly. Not every row has a clone size; where given, it reads once, few, many or a size class.

j_gene | d_gene | v_gene | abundance | CDR3aa | CDR3nt
TRBJ2-1 | TRBD1 | TRBV7-9 | . | CASSSPTGLEGEQFF | TGTGCCAGCAGCTCACCGACAGGGTTAGAGGGTGAGCAGTTCTTC
TRBJ1-2 | . | TRBV9 | . | CASSVRDGHYGYTF | TGTGCCAGCAGCGTCCGGGACGGACACTATGGCTACACCTTC
TRBJ2-3 | TRBD2 | TRBV7-3 | . | CASSLAGGSTDTQYF | TGTGCCAGCAGCTTAGCGGGGGGTAGCACAGATACGCAGTATTTT
TRBJ2-7 | . | TRBV2 | few | CASNLQGRGSHEQYF | TGTGCCAGCAATCTCCAGGGGCGCGGATCCCACGAGCAGTACTTC
TRBJ2-6 | TRBD1 | TRBV18 | . | CASSGPGQGAFGANVLTF | TGTGCCAGCTCAGGTCCGGGACAGGGGGCTTTTGGGGCCAACGTCCTGACTTTC
TRBJ1-1 | TRBD1 | TRBV30 | . | CAGDRAAEAFF | TGTGCCGGAGACAGGGCGGCTGAAGCTTTCTTT
TRBJ2-7 | . | TRBV9 | few | CASSVGSGQSWYEQYF | TGTGCCAGCAGCGTAGGTTCTGGACAGAGCTGGTACGAGCAGTACTTC
TRBJ1-6 | . | TRBV5-8 | . | CASSFGGNSPLHF | TGTGCCAGCAGCTTCGGAGGCAATTCACCCCTCCACTTT
TRBJ2-1 | . | TRBV25-1 | . | CASSPPPQYNEQFF | TGTGCCAGCAGTCCCCCCCCACAGTACAATGAGCAGTTCTTC
TRBJ2-7 | . | TRBV3-1/TRBV3-2 | . | CASSFGQLYEQYF | TGTGCCAGCAGCTTTGGACAGTTATACGAGCAGTACTTC
TRBJ1-2 | . | TRBV6-5 | . | CASSSPDRSNYGYTF | TGTGCCAGCAGTTCCCCGGACAGATCTAACTATGGCTACACCTTC
TRBJ2-7 | . | TRBV15 | . | CATSPRTGRDYEQYF | TGTGCCACCAGCCCTCGGACAGGGAGGGACTACGAGCAGTACTTC
TRBJ2-5 | . | TRBV6-5 | . | CASSYSHGAETQYF | TGTGCCAGCAGTTACTCACACGGGGCGGAGACCCAGTACTTC
TRBJ2-1 | . | TRBV25-1 | . | CASSRGGAKNEQFF | TGTGCCAGCAGCCGAGGGGGGGCCAAGAATGAGCAGTTCTTC
TRBJ2-5 | TRBD2 | TRBV3-1/TRBV3-2 | . | CASSRLAGGQETQYF | TGTGCCAGCAGCCGACTAGCGGGGGGGCAAGAGACCCAGTACTTC
TRBJ1-5 | TRBD1 | TRBV19 | . | CASRAPGQGNQPQHF | TGTGCCAGTAGAGCACCGGGACAGGGAAATCAGCCCCAGCATTTT
TRBJ1-6 | . | TRBV4-2 | once | CASSQGRTGNSPLHF | TGTGCCAGCAGCCAAGGCCGGACCGGGAATTCACCCCTCCACTTT
TRBJ1-4 | . | TRBV23-1 | . | CASSQSRGISIEKLFF | TGCGCCAGCAGTCAATCGCGGGGAATTTCGATCGAAAAACTGTTTTTT
TRBJ1-6 | TRBD1 | TRBV7-9 | . | CASSPRTGNNSPLHF | TGTGCCAGCAGCCCCCGGACAGGGAATAATTCACCCCTCCACTTT
TRBJ2-5 | TRBD2 | TRBV3-1/TRBV3-2 | . | CASSQGRLAGAETQYF | TGTGCCAGCAGCCAAGGGAGACTAGCGGGGGCGGAGACCCAGTACTTC
TRBJ1-3 | . | TRBV6-6 | . | CASSGIGLSGNTIYF | TGTGCCAGCAGTGGGATAGGGCTCTCTGGAAACACCATATATTTT
TRBJ1-5 | TRBD1 | TRBV19 | . | CASSRDRGTQPQHF | TGTGCCAGTAGTAGAGACAGGGGAACCCAGCCCCAGCATTTT
TRBJ2-4 | . | TRBV3-1/TRBV3-2 | once | CASSQALQRGNIQYF | TGTGCCAGCAGCCAAGCCCTACAGCGAGGAAACATTCAGTACTTC
TRBJ1-2 | . | TRBV6-5 | . | CASNPSGAQGYTF | TGTGCCAGCAACCCTTCCGGGGCCCAAGGCTACACCTTC
TRBJ2-3 | . | TRBV27 | . | CASRWGLSTDTQYF | TGTGCCAGCAGATGGGGACTTAGCACAGATACGCAGTATTTT
TRBJ1-6 | . | TRBV9 | . | CASSLHEDSYNSPLHF | TGTGCCAGCAGCCTCCATGAGGACTCCTATAATTCACCCCTCCACTTT
TRBJ2-7 | . | TRBV21-1 | . | CASSTPAGGLTYEQYF | TGTGCCAGCAGCACTCCTGCGGGGGGCCTAACCTACGAGCAGTACTTC
TRBJ2-1 | . | TRBV25-1 | . | CASSAYHRDNNEQFF | TGTGCCAGCAGTGCCTATCACCGGGATAACAATGAGCAGTTCTTC
TRBJ1-1 | . | TRBV11-3 | . | CASSLQGMNTEAFF | TGTGCCAGCAGCCTACAGGGAATGAACACTGAAGCTTTCTTT
TRBJ1-1 | . | TRBV19 | . | CASSSLGVAFF | TGTGCCAGTAGTAGCCTCGGGGTGGCTTTCTTT
TRBJ2-7 | . | TRBV30 | once | CAWSSQASEQYF | TGTGCCTGGAGTTCCCAGGCCTCCGAGCAGTACTTC
TRBJ2-7 | . | TRBV2 | . | CASSPPGRASGEQYF | TGTGCCAGCAGCCCTCCGGGACGGGCCTCAGGCGAGCAGTACTTC
TRBJ1-3 | TRBD1 | TRBV13 | once | CASSLGPTGTGNTIYF | TGTGCCAGCAGCCTCGGACCGACAGGGACTGGAAACACCATATATTTT
TRBJ1-2 | . | TRBV6-6 | . | CASSYGDVANYGYTF | TGTGCCAGCAGTTACGGGGACGTCGCTAACTATGGCTACACCTTC
TRBJ2-5 | . | TRBV18 | . | CASSQTGGGETQYF | TGTGCCAGCTCACAAACCGGCGGAGGGGAGACCCAGTACTTC
TRBJ1-6 | . | TRBV19 | once | CASSIGPGMVLHF | TGTGCCAGTAGTATAGGACCGGGAATGGTCCTCCACTTT
TRBJ2-5 | TRBD2 | TRBV9 | . | CASSSRTGGVETQYF | TGTGCCAGCAGCTCTCGGACCGGGGGGGTAGAGACCCAGTACTTC
TRBJ1-3 | . | TRBV7-2 | . | CASSLASGNTIYF | TGTGCCAGCAGCTTAGCCTCTGGAAACACCATATATTTT
TRBJ1-1 | TRBD1 | TRBV6-2/TRBV6-3 | . | CASSFDADRGQTRNTEAFF | TGTGCCAGCAGTTTCGATGCCGACAGGGGGCAGACCCGGAACACTGAAGCTTTCTTT
TRBJ1-1 | . | TRBV10-1 | few | CASSDHSRSPEAFF | TGCGCCAGCAGTGATCACAGTCGGTCCCCTGAAGCTTTCTTT
TRBJ1-1 | TRBD1 | TRBV4-1 | . | CASSQSQGAGTEAFF | TGCGCCAGCAGCCAATCACAGGGGGCCGGCACTGAAGCTTTCTTT
TRBJ1-5 | . | TRBV5-5 | . | CASSPDGGSQPQHF | TGTGCCAGCAGCCCCGATGGGGGGTCTCAGCCCCAGCATTTT
TRBJ1-1 | . | TRBV7-9 | . | CASSPLGGEGPEAFF | TGTGCCAGCAGCCCCCTCGGCGGGGAGGGTCCTGAAGCTTTCTTT
TRBJ1-2 | TRBD1 | TRBV9 | . | CASSAQGSYGYTF | TGTGCCAGCAGCGCACAGGGGAGCTATGGCTACACCTTC
TRBJ1-1 | . | TRBV5-4 | . | CASSLPTGTGTEAFF | TGTGCCAGCAGCCTACCAACAGGGACGGGGACTGAAGCTTTCTTT
TRBJ2-5 | TRBD1 | TRBV12-3/TRBV12-4 | . | CASSRTGYETQYF | TGTGCCAGCAGTCGGACAGGGTACGAGACCCAGTACTTC
TRBJ2-6 | TRBD1 | TRBV5-1 | once | CASSPGTGGVGANVLTF | TGCGCCAGCAGCCCCGGGACAGGGGGCGTTGGGGCCAACGTCCTGACTTTC
TRBJ2-5 | . | TRBV14 | . | CASSQDVGGSKTQYF | TGTGCCAGCAGCCAAGATGTCGGGGGCAGCAAGACCCAGTACTTC
TRBJ2-1 | . | TRBV5-1 | few | CASSLSQGLNEQFF | TGCGCCAGCAGCTTGAGTCAGGGGTTGAATGAGCAGTTCTTC
TRBJ1-5 | TRBD1 | TRBV5-1 | . | CASSFSGGDQPQHF | TGCGCCAGCAGCTTCTCAGGGGGCGATCAGCCCCAGCATTTT
TRBJ2-7 | . | TRBV11-3 | . | CASSSYLEGEQYF | TGTGCCAGCAGCTCTTACCTAGAAGGCGAGCAGTACTTC
TRBJ1-1 | . | TRBV12-3/TRBV12-4 | . | CASSFWGTEAFF | TGTGCCAGCAGTTTTTGGGGCACTGAAGCTTTCTTT
TRBJ1-4 | . | TRBV19 | . | CASRRGRNEKLFF | TGTGCCAGTAGACGAGGCAGGAATGAAAAACTGTTTTTT
TRBJ2-1 | TRBD2 | TRBV27 | . | CASRDLAGGEYEQFF | TGTGCCAGCAGGGATCTAGCGGGGGGGGAGTATGAGCAGTTCTTC
TRBJ2-5 | . | TRBV10-3 | . | CATGMEETQYF | TGTGCCACCGGGATGGAGGAGACCCAGTACTTC
TRBJ1-2 | . | TRBV7-9 | . | CASSRGQASYGYTF | TGTGCCAGCAGCCGCGGACAAGCTAGCTATGGCTACACCTTC
TRBJ1-4 | . | TRBV5-1 | . | CASSLGPNEKLFF | TGCGCCAGCAGCTTAGGCCCCAATGAAAAACTGTTTTTT
TRBJ1-6 | . | TRBV9 | . | CASSVARENSPLHF | TGTGCCAGCAGCGTAGCCAGGGAGAATTCACCCCTCCACTTT
TRBJ1-1 | . | TRBV3-1/TRBV3-2 | . | CASSHTTQGNTEAFF | TGTGCCAGCAGCCATACAACCCAAGGGAACACTGAAGCTTTCTTT